This T cell receptor beta chain was sequenced in a study of cytomegalovirus exposure and HLA in healthy donors. This clone was counted a single time. Primers included in the PCR were 60 Vbeta and 13 Jbeta primers. Profiled with immunoSEQ multiplex PCR; TCRdb holds only in-frame clones, not every one. The sample records some 250,000 clones, about 80% being singletons. The receptor was derived from a woman aged 60-70 years in good health and CMV-seropositive. The sample taken for sequencing was PBMCs.

CDR3 sequence reads: CSALNNEQFF. CDR3 nucleotide sequence: TGCAGTGCTCTAAATAATGAGCAGTTCTTC. The chain recombines TRBV20-1 with TRBJ2-1; D call uncertain. From germline, CDR1 is DFQATT and CDR2 SNEGSKA (reference sequence). With 5 bases removed from V and 7 bases from J, the gap between germline ends came to 6 bases. This CDR3 region has 10 residues.